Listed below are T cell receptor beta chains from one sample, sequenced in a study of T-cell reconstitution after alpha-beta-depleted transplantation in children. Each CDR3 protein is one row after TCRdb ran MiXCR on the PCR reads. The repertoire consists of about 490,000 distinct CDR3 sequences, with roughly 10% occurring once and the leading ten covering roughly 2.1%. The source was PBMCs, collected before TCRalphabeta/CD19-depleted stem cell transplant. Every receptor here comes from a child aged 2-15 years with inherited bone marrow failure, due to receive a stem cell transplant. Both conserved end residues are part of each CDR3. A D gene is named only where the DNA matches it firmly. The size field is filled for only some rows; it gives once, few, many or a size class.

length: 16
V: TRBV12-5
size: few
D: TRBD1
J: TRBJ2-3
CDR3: CASGLVVGQGPDTQYF
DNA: TGTGCTAGTGGTTTGGTTGTGGGACAGGGACCAGATACGCAGTATTTT

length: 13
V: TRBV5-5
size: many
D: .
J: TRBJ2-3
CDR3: CASSPVTTDTQYF
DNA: TGTGCCAGCAGCCCGGTGACCACAGATACGCAGTATTTT

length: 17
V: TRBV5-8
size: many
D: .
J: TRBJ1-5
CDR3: CASSLAVGWGVEQPQHF
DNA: TGTGCCAGCAGCTTGGCGGTGGGTTGGGGTGTCGAGCAGCCCCAGCATTTT

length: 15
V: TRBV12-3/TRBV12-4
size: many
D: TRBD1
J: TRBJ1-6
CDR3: CASSPGDRVGSPLHF
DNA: TGTGCCAGCAGTCCCGGGGACAGGGTTGGATCACCCCTCCACTTT

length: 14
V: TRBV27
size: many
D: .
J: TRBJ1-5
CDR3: CASGHYGVNQPQHF
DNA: TGTGCCAGCGGACACTATGGCGTTAATCAGCCCCAGCATTTT

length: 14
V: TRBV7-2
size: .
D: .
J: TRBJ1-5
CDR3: CASSSGQPSGPQHF
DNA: TGTGCCAGCAGCTCAGGACAGCCTTCGGGGCCCCAGCATTTT

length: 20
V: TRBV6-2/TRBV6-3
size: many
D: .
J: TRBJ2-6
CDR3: CASSFNRVLLIVPGANVLTF
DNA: TGTGCCAGCAGTTTTAACAGGGTTTTATTGATTGTGCCTGGGGCCAACGTCCTGACTTTC

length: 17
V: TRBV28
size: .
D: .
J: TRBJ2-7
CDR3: CASSSTRLTAEAYEQYF
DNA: TGTGCCAGCAGTTCGACACGACTGACGGCGGAGGCCTACGAGCAGTACTTC

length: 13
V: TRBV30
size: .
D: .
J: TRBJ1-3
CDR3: CAWSVNSGNTIYF
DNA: TGTGCCTGGAGTGTAAACTCTGGAAACACCATATATTTT

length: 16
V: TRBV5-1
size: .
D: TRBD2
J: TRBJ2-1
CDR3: CASSFRPSGSIDEQFF
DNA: TGCGCCAGCAGCTTCCGCCCTAGCGGGAGTATCGATGAGCAGTTCTTC

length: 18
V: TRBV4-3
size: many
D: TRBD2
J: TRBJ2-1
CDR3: CASSQLGLAGDVYNEQFF
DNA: TGCGCCAGCAGCCAACTTGGACTAGCGGGAGACGTCTACAATGAGCAGTTCTTC

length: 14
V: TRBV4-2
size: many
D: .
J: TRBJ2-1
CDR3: CASSQSSVLNEQFF
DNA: TGTGCCAGCAGCCAAAGCTCGGTTCTGAATGAGCAGTTCTTC

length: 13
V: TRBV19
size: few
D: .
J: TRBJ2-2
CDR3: CASSIWGTGELFF
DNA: TGTGCCAGTAGTATCTGGGGAACCGGGGAGCTGTTTTTT

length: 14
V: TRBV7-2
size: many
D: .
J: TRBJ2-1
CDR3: CASSLPPPAGEQFF
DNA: TGTGCCAGCAGCCTACCCCCCCCTGCTGGCGAGCAGTTCTTC

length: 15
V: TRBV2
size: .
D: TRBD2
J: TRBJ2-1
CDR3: CASTNLAGAYNEQFF
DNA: TGTGCCAGCACCAACCTAGCGGGAGCCTACAATGAGCAGTTCTTC

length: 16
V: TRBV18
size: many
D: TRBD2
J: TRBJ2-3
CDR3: CASSPPSREVSDTQYF
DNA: TGTGCCAGCTCACCACCGTCGCGGGAGGTATCGGATACGCAGTATTTT

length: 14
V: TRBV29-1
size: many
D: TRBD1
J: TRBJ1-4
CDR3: CSVRDRGRNEKLFF
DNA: TGCAGCGTTCGGGACAGGGGGCGGAATGAAAAACTGTTTTTT

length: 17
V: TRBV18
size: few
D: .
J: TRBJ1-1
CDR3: CASSPSKGVGNNTEAFF
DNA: TGTGCCAGCTCACCATCTAAAGGGGTTGGAAACAACACTGAAGCTTTCTTT

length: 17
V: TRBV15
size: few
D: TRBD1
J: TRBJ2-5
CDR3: CATSRLRQGAPSGTQYF
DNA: TGTGCCACCAGCAGACTAAGACAGGGTGCGCCCTCGGGGACCCAGTACTTC

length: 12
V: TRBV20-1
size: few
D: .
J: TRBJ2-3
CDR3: CSASPPVGTQYF
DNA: TGCAGTGCTAGCCCCCCCGTGGGGACGCAGTATTTT

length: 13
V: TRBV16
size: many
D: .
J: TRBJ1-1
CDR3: CASSQSPNTEAFF
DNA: TGTGCCAGCAGCCAATCCCCGAACACTGAAGCTTTCTTT

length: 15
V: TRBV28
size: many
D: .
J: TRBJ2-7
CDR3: CASRKLYSELHEQYF
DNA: TGTGCCAGCAGAAAACTGTATTCGGAGCTCCACGAGCAGTACTTC

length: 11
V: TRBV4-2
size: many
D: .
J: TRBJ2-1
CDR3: CASSQEFEQFF
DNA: TGTGCCAGCAGCCAAGAGTTTGAGCAGTTCTTC

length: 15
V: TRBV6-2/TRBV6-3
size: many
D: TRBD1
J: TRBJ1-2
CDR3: CASDPDPTGGDGYTF
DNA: TGTGCCAGCGATCCCGATCCAACAGGGGGCGACGGCTACACCTTC

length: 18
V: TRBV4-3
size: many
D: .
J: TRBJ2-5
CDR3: CASSQVVSSITPKETQYF
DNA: TGCGCCAGCAGCCAAGTGGTTAGCTCAATCACTCCCAAAGAGACCCAGTACTTC

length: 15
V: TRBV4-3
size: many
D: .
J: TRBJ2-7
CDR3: CASSPLRAGIYEQYF
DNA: TGCGCCAGCAGCCCCCTGAGGGCAGGAATCTACGAGCAGTACTTC

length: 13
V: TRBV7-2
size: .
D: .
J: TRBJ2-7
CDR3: CASQSEGSYEQYF
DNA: TGTGCCAGCCAGAGCGAGGGTTCCTACGAGCAGTACTTC